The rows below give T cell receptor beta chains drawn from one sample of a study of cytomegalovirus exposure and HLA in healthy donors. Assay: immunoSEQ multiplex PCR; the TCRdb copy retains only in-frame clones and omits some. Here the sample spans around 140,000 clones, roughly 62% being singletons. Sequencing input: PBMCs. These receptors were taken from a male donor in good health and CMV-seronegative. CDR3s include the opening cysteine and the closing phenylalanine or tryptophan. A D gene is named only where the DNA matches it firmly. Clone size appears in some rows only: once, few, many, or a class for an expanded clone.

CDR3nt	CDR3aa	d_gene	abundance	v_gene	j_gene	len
TGTGCCAGCAGATGGGACTTTGTTGAGACTTTCTTT	CASRWDFVETFF	.	few	TRBV2	TRBJ1-1	12
TGTGCCAGTAGTCCACTTCTTAGCTCCTACAATGAGCAGTTCTTC	CASSPLLSSYNEQFF	.	.	TRBV19	TRBJ2-1	15
TGTGCCAGTAGTCCCGGACAGGGGAATTCCTACGAGCAGTACTTC	CASSPGQGNSYEQYF	TRBD1	.	TRBV19	TRBJ2-7	15
TGTGCCTGGAGTGTGGGCGGGGGCACAGATACGCAGTATTTT	CAWSVGGGTDTQYF	.	few	TRBV30	TRBJ2-3	14
TGTGCCAGCAGTTACTCGCGGGGCGCGGCAGCTTTCTTT	CASSYSRGAAAFF	.	few	TRBV6-5	TRBJ1-1	13
TGTGCCAGCAGCCCCGACAGGGAGCGAGGCTACACCTTC	CASSPDRERGYTF	TRBD1	few	TRBV6-5	TRBJ1-2	13
TGTGCCAGCAGCTTAGACCCTTGGACTAGAAGGGCCAATGAGCAGTTCTTC	CASSLDPWTRRANEQFF	TRBD2	.	TRBV7-9	TRBJ2-1	17
TGTGCCAGCAGCTTAAATCAAGGGGACTCTGGGGCCAACGTCCTGACTTTC	CASSLNQGDSGANVLTF	.	.	TRBV7-2	TRBJ2-6	17
TGTGCCAGCAGTTGGGTGGGGGGCACTGAAGCTTTCTTT	CASSWVGGTEAFF	.	once	TRBV28	TRBJ1-1	13
TGCGCCAGCAGTCCCGACAGGGGGGGAGGTTCGGAGACCCAGTACTTC	CASSPDRGGGSETQYF	TRBD1	.	TRBV23-1	TRBJ2-5	16
TGTGCCTGGAGTGGGGACAGGGATCAGCCCCAGCATTTT	CAWSGDRDQPQHF	TRBD1	.	TRBV30	TRBJ1-5	13
TGTGCCAGCAGCTTACTCGGACAGTCTAACTATGGCTACACCTTC	CASSLLGQSNYGYTF	.	once	TRBV7-8	TRBJ1-2	15
TGCAGCGTTGGGCCCGGGGACACTGAAGCTTTCTTT	CSVGPGDTEAFF	.	.	TRBV29-1	TRBJ1-1	12
TGTGCCAGCAGCTTGGTAGGGGCGGTTAGGAACACTGAAGCTTTCTTT	CASSLVGAVRNTEAFF	.	.	TRBV5-8	TRBJ1-1	16
TGTGCCAGCAGCCTAAGGTCACGGGACAGGGGGCTTGGCTACACCTTC	CASSLRSRDRGLGYTF	TRBD1	few	TRBV7-2	TRBJ1-2	16
TGCGCCAGCAGCTTGGATGACAGAAACTATGGCTACACCTTC	CASSLDDRNYGYTF	.	.	TRBV5-1	TRBJ1-2	14
TGTGCCAGCAGTTCCTGGACTAGCGGGGACACAGATACGCAGTATTTT	CASSSWTSGDTDTQYF	TRBD2	once	TRBV6-5	TRBJ2-3	16
TGCAGCGTTCTTGTAGTGGAGTCTGGCTACACCTTC	CSVLVVESGYTF	.	.	TRBV29-1	TRBJ1-2	12
TGTGCCAGCAGCCTCTTGAATGGGGCTGGAGAGACCCAGTACTTC	CASSLLNGAGETQYF	.	.	TRBV7-3	TRBJ2-5	15
TGTGCCAGTATGAAGAGGGTCGGGACAGGGGACCAAGAGACCCAGTACTTC	CASMKRVGTGDQETQYF	TRBD1	.	TRBV19	TRBJ2-5	17
TGTGCCAGCAGTCCTCCGAGACCTTCGGGGACTGAAGCTTTCTTT	CASSPPRPSGTEAFF	.	.	TRBV28	TRBJ1-1	15
TGTGCCAGCAGAGCCAGGACAGAAGATACGCAGTATTTT	CASRARTEDTQYF	.	.	TRBV21-1	TRBJ2-3	13
TGTGCCAGCAGTTTACTAGCGGGGGTGCACAATGAGCAGTTCTTC	CASSLLAGVHNEQFF	TRBD2	.	TRBV28	TRBJ2-1	15
TGTGCCAGCAGTTTGATGGGCTTTGGCTACACCTTC	CASSLMGFGYTF	.	few	TRBV28	TRBJ1-2	12
TGTGCCAGCAGCAGACAGGGGGCTAAAGATACGCAGTATTTT	CASSRQGAKDTQYF	TRBD1	.	TRBV5-4	TRBJ2-3	14
TGTGCCAGCAGTGAAAGTCCTGGCGGGGGGACTCGGGATACGCAGTATTTT	CASSESPGGGTRDTQYF	TRBD2	.	TRBV6-1	TRBJ2-3	17
TGTGCCAGCAGCTTAGCAGGGGCTCGCCAAGAGACCCAGTACTTC	CASSLAGARQETQYF	.	.	TRBV7-3	TRBJ2-5	15
TGTGCCAGCAGGTCCCCGGGTAGCGGCAAAGAGCAGTACTTC	CASRSPGSGKEQYF	.	once	TRBV6-1	TRBJ2-7	14
TGTGCCAGCAGTGGGGGCGCGACAGGGGGCTCTGGAAACACCATATATTTT	CASSGGATGGSGNTIYF	TRBD1	.	TRBV9	TRBJ1-3	17
TGCGCCAGCAGCCAAGATCCCCTTCGGGGGCAGCCCCAGCATTTT	CASSQDPLRGQPQHF	.	.	TRBV4-1	TRBJ1-5	15
TGTGCCAGCAGCCCCGGACAGACGAACACTGAAGCTTTCTTT	CASSPGQTNTEAFF	.	.	TRBV11-3	TRBJ1-1	14
TGTGCCTGGAGTGTAGGGGCAGTCCTAGGCATGCAAGAGACCCAGTACTTC	CAWSVGAVLGMQETQYF	.	few	TRBV30	TRBJ2-5	17
TGTGCCAGCAGCGCGGACAGATACTATGGCTACACCTTC	CASSADRYYGYTF	.	once	TRBV9	TRBJ1-2	13
TGTGCCAGCAGTTCCCTCTCGAGCGGGGTCCACAATGAGCAGTTCTTC	CASSSLSSGVHNEQFF	TRBD2	.	TRBV6-5	TRBJ2-1	16
TGTGCCAGCAGCTTGGGGTCTAGGGGGACTGAAGCTTTCTTT	CASSLGSRGTEAFF	.	few	TRBV5-6	TRBJ1-1	14
TGTGCCAGCAGCGTGGGGACAGGGGCCCAAGAGACCCAGTACTTC	CASSVGTGAQETQYF	TRBD1	few	TRBV7-2	TRBJ2-5	15
TGTGCCAGCAGTTACAGGGGACAGGGGGCTCAGGGCTACACCTTC	CASSYRGQGAQGYTF	TRBD1	.	TRBV6-5	TRBJ1-2	15
TGTGCCAGTAGTATCTTCGGGGACTATGGCTACACCTTC	CASSIFGDYGYTF	.	.	TRBV19	TRBJ1-2	13
TGTGCCAGCAGCTTAGCGTCCTGGTCAGGGTTTCCCCTTGAAAAACTGTTTTTT	CASSLASWSGFPLEKLFF	.	.	TRBV7-9	TRBJ1-4	18
TGTGCCAGTCAACAGGGGGCATTGAGGAATTCACCCCTCCACTTT	CASQQGALRNSPLHF	TRBD1	.	TRBV19	TRBJ1-6	15
TGTGCCAGCAGCGTAGACAGGGGAAATGGCTACACCTTC	CASSVDRGNGYTF	TRBD1	few	TRBV9	TRBJ1-2	13
TGTGCCAGCACAACCAGGGGGGTCACTGAAGCTTTCTTT	CASTTRGVTEAFF	TRBD1	.	TRBV5-4	TRBJ1-1	13
TGTGCCAGCAGTCGCCGACAGGGAGAGGGCTACACCTTC	CASSRRQGEGYTF	TRBD1	.	TRBV2	TRBJ1-2	13
TGTGCCAACCGGGGGGAGGGGGCTGAAGCTTTCTTT	CANRGEGAEAFF	.	.	TRBV10-3	TRBJ1-1	12
TGTGCCTGGGCCAGGGGGGTAGGGGCCAACGTCCTGACTTTC	CAWARGVGANVLTF	.	.	TRBV30	TRBJ2-6	14
TGTGCCAGCAGTTACTCCGGACAGGGGTCCTACGAGCAGTACTTC	CASSYSGQGSYEQYF	TRBD1	few	TRBV6-5	TRBJ2-7	15
TGTGCCAGCAGCCCACAGGGAGGGGGGCCCTATGGCTACACCTTC	CASSPQGGGPYGYTF	.	.	TRBV6-1	TRBJ1-2	15
TGTGCCAGCAGCTTATCGAACAGGGCCCCTGGAAACACCATATATTTT	CASSLSNRAPGNTIYF	.	few	TRBV7-8	TRBJ1-3	16
TGTGCCAGCAGCTTAACCGGGGCTGAAGCTTTCTTT	CASSLTGAEAFF	.	.	TRBV11-2	TRBJ1-1	12
TGTGCCAGCAGTTCCCGGACAGGGCAGTCGGAGACCCAGTACTTC	CASSSRTGQSETQYF	TRBD1	.	TRBV27	TRBJ2-5	15
TGTGCCACCAGCAGAGACTCCACAGATACGCAGTATTTT	CATSRDSTDTQYF	.	.	TRBV15	TRBJ2-3	13
TGCGCCAGCAGCCAAGATCTGGCGGGGGGTGTCACCGGGGAGCTGTTTTTT	CASSQDLAGGVTGELFF	TRBD2	.	TRBV4-3	TRBJ2-2	17